The next 20 T cell receptor beta chains were all read from a single sample in a study of blood T cell repertoires in COVID-19. Data came from immunoSEQ multiplex PCR; TCRdb stores just in-frame clones and leaves some out. The sample lists about 300,000 clones; about 85% were seen once. The sequencing sample was made of peripheral blood. The receptors stem from a human donor in a cohort sampled during active COVID-19.

This clone was seen just once. This sequence joins TRBV10-3 and TRBJ2-7, with 11 bases aligning to TRBD2. Germline V gene sequence: CDR1 ENHRY, CDR2 SYGVKD. V shed 3 bases, J shed 7 bases, and the junction held 14 bases outside the gene matches. The length of the CDR3 is 17 residues. The CDR3: CAISEAMIAGGPGEQYF. CDR3 DNA sequence: TGTGCCATCAGTGAAGCAATGATAGCGGGAGGGCCGGGGGAGCAGTACTTC.

This clone occurred a few times. The chain links TRBV6-2 or TRBV6-3 to TRBJ2-3; 10 bases match TRBD2. CDR1 is MNHEY, CDR2 SVGEGT, per germline. This CDR3 has 16 residues. The J segment lost 3 bases and the V segment lost 2 bases, leaving 5 bases of the junction unmatched. The CDR3 reads CASSYGAGGLTDTQYF. CDR3 DNA: TGTGCCAGCAGTTACGGAGCGGGAGGGCTTACAGATACGCAGTATTTT.

This chain connects TRBV5-1 to TRBJ1-6, with 8 bases fitting TRBD1. The germline V gene has CDR1 SGHRS and CDR2 YFSETQ. CDR3 length: 16 residues. Trimming removed 0 bases from V and 9 bases from J; junction bases left unmatched: 8. The CDR3 DNA is TGCGCCAGCAGCTTGGAAACAGGGGGGAGTGTTTCACCCCTCCACTTT. Its protein is CASSLETGGSVSPLHF.

The chain joins TRBV2 to TRBJ2-3; perhaps TRBD2 as D (6 bases). This CDR3 has 15 residues. With 8 bases removed from V and 2 bases from J, the gap between germline ends came to 17 bases. Germline CDR1 SNHLY, CDR2 FYNNEI. CDR3 region: CASGLWDSYTDTQYF. CDR3 nucleotide sequence: TGTGCCAGCGGGTTATGGGACTCTTACACAGATACGCAGTATTTT. Drawing the rest from reference TRBV2 and TRBJ2-3, the complete variable domain is EPEVTQTPSHQVTQMGQEVILRCVPISNHLYFYWYRQILGQKVEFLVSFYNNEISEKSEIFDDQFSVERPDGSNFTLKIRSTKLEDSAMYFCASGLWDSYTDTQYFGPGTRLTVL.

This sequence joins TRBV4-1 and TRBJ2-2, with 9 positions matching TRBD2. The germline V gene encodes CDR1 MGHRA and CDR2 YSYEKL. This CDR3 region has 17 residues. V was pared by 0 bases and J by 5 bases, with 7 bases of the junction left unmatched. CDR3 region: CASSQEGSGRRTGELFF. The CDR3 DNA is TGCGCCAGCAGCCAAGAAGGTAGCGGGAGACGTACCGGGGAGCTGTTTTTT.

The V and J genes are TRBV20-1 and TRBJ1-6, with TRBD1 identical over 10 bases. The CDR3 has 14 residues. Germline V lookup: CDR1 DFQATT, CDR2 SNEGSKA (reference sequence). The junction had 6 bases not matched to a gene; V was cut back by 3 bases and J by 10 bases. CDR3 nucleotides: TGCAGTGCTAGTCCCGGGACAGGGGTATCACCCCTCCACTTT. It yields the protein CSASPGTGVSPLHF.

The J gene is TRBJ2-1, the V gene TRBV6-2 or TRBV6-3; 7 bases map to TRBD2. Germline-derived CDR1 and CDR2 are MNHEY and SVGEGT. The CDR3 runs to 15 residues. Losses at the gene ends were 4 bases for V and 7 bases for J; bases not matched to a gene: 10. The CDR3 nucleotides read TGTGCCAGCAGTTCTACTGGCGGGAGTTGGAATGAGCAGTTCTTC. It encodes CASSSTGGSWNEQFF.

The V call is TRBV28, the J call TRBJ1-1; D ambiguous. Germline-derived CDR1 and CDR2 are MDHEN and SYDVKM. CDR3 length equals 12 residues. Trimming took 4 bases from V and 3 from J, leaving 6 bases between them. CDR3 sequence: CASSSSHTEAFF. DNA of the CDR3: TGTGCCAGCAGTTCGTCTCACACTGAAGCTTTCTTT.

The chain links TRBV28 to TRBJ2-3, with 7 positions matching TRBD1. Germline CDR1 reads MDHEN; CDR2 reads SYDVKM. Trimming cost V 3 bases and J 15 bases; bases outside gene matches: 3. CDR3 length equals 10 residues. The CDR3 DNA is TGTGCCAGCAGTTTCAGGGACAGATATTTT. Translating it yields CASSFRDRYF.

V is TRBV6-6 and J is TRBJ1-1; D is ambiguous. The CDR3 spans 12 residues. V was pared by 4 bases and J by 3 bases, with 6 bases between. CDR1 MNHNY and CDR2 SVGAGI come from the germline V gene (reference sequence). In nucleotides, the CDR3 is TGTGCCAGCAGTTCGAGGGACACTGAAGCTTTCTTT. Residues: CASSSRDTEAFF.

The genes are TRBV6-5 and TRBJ2-7, with 7 bases lining up with TRBD1. CDR3 length: 14 residues. The germline V gene encodes CDR1 MNHEY and CDR2 SVGAGI. V shed 1 base and J 5 bases; nucleotides not matched to a gene: 5. Here the CDR3 DNA reads TGTGCCAGCAGTTACTTTGGGACAGCCCACGAGCAGTACTTC. Translated: CASSYFGTAHEQYF.

The V gene is TRBV4-1, the J gene TRBJ2-1, with TRBD2 matching 10 bases. This CDR3 has 17 amino acids. V trimming: 1 base; J trimming: 7 bases; junction bases outside the gene matches: 10. CDR1 and CDR2 from the germline V gene are MGHRA and YSYEKL. CDR3 nucleotide sequence: TGCGCCAGCAGCCAAGCCAGCTCTGGTAGCGGGAGGAATGAGCAGTTCTTC. Translation gives CASSQASSGSGRNEQFF.

This sequence joins TRBV12-3 or TRBV12-4 and TRBJ2-7; tentative D call: TRBD2 (5 bases). The CDR3 is 12 amino acids. The V end lost 6 bases, the J end lost 1 base, and 7 bases lay between the germline ends. This chain's CDR3 is CASSSGSYEQYF. Here the CDR3 DNA reads TGTGCCAGCAGCTCGGGGTCCTACGAGCAGTACTTC.

In its sample, this clone was seen a few times. The chain uses TRBV18 and TRBJ2-2; 11 bases agree with TRBD2. V was pared by 6 bases and J by 6 bases, with 6 bases of the junction left unmatched. The CDR3 has 15 residues. Germline V gene lookup returns CDR1 KGHSH and CDR2 LQKENI. CDR3 region: CASSPTSGSSGELFF. As DNA, the CDR3 is TGTGCCAGCTCGCCCACTAGCGGGAGTTCCGGGGAGCTGTTTTTT.

This sequence joins TRBV6-5 and TRBJ2-2; a possible D gene is TRBD1 (5 bases). Trimming removed 11 bases at V and 5 bases at J, with 9 bases between. This CDR3 has 11 amino acids. Per the germline V gene, CDR1 is MNHEY and CDR2 is SVGAGI. The CDR3 DNA reads TGTGCCTGTCAGGGAACCGGGGAGCTGTTTTTT. It translates to CACQGTGELFF.

The sample holds one count of this clone. This chain links TRBV30 with TRBJ1-3; D gene uncertain. Germline CDR1 reads GTSNPN; CDR2 reads SVGIG (reference sequence). The CDR3 runs to 15 residues. Trimming pared 2 bases from V and 0 bases from J, leaving 11 bases between. In nucleotides, the CDR3 is TGTGCCTGGAGTTTTCAGGATCTCTCTGGAAACACCATATATTTT. This translates into CAWSFQDLSGNTIYF.

The chain is built from TRBV7-8 and TRBJ2-7; no definite D call. Germline loops: CDR1 SGHVS, CDR2 FQNEAQ. V lost 2 bases, J lost 1 base, and 6 bases lay in between. This CDR3 has 13 amino acids. For the CDR3, the DNA is TGTGCCAGCAGCTTAATTTCATCCTACGAGCAGTACTTC. Encoded protein: CASSLISSYEQYF. Full variable domain (missing parts from reference TRBV7-8 and TRBJ2-7): GAGVSQSPRYKVAKRGQDVALRCDPISGHVSLFWYQQALGQGPEFLTYFQNEAQLDKSGLPSDRFFAERPEGSVSTLKIQRTQQEDSAVYLCASSLISSYEQYFGPGTRLTVT.

The V and J genes are TRBV19 and TRBJ1-4, with a possible D match to TRBD1 (6 bases). The germline V gene has CDR1 LNHDA and CDR2 SQIVND (reference sequence). The CDR3 length is 13 residues. V lost 6 bases to trimming and J lost 4 bases, with 9 bases between them. The CDR3 DNA sequence: TGTGCCAGTAGGGACAGACTTAATGAAAAACTGTTTTTT. Its translation: CASRDRLNEKLFF.

This clone has a handful of counts. The chain has TRBV20-1 and TRBJ2-1; D gene unclear. V was cut by 6 bases and J by 9 bases, with 12 bases left in between. The CDR3 runs to 11 residues. In germline, CDR1 is DFQATT, CDR2 SNEGSKA (reference sequence). This CDR3 reads CSAEDLPEQFF. CDR3 in DNA: TGCAGTGCCGAGGATCTGCCTGAGCAGTTCTTC.

This clone was recorded only once. The gene calls are TRBV5-1 and TRBJ2-3, with 10 bases aligning to TRBD1. After removal of 3 bases from V and 2 bases from J, the junction contained 6 bases not matched to a gene. Germline assignment: CDR1 SGHRS and CDR2 YFSETQ. This CDR3 is built from 16 residues. CDR3 DNA: TGCGCCAGCAGCTCGATGGGACAGGGGATCACAGATACGCAGTATTTT. It is translated as CASSSMGQGITDTQYF.